Here is one T cell receptor (beta chain) with its context. In its sample, this clonotype was seen many times. Its antigen remains undetermined. Base-call qualities are not available, and no considerably larger clone is one nucleotide away. The instrument given in TCRdb is Illumina HiSeq 2500. Quantitative 5'-RACE with molecular barcodes was the method used to prepare the TCR beta libraries. Per the source publication's procedure: To identify disease-linked TCR variants, a new computational method was used, one built on a probabilistic model of VDJ rearrangement. The public sequencing data were trimmed at Q25 with fastp and processed into clonotypes with MiXCR by TCRdb, which kept only in-frame beta chains. All rows with the same CDR3 protein become a single entry with the most common DNA and genes. These V and J calls derive from TCRdb rather than the authors' analysis. Present in this sample are fewer than 550,000 distinct CDR3 sequences, 5.3% of which were seen just once. 3% to 4% of the sample belongs to the ten largest clones.

This sample is drawn from a study of CD8 T cells in ankylosing spondylitis (dated by TCRdb to about 2017). Describing the broader study: The study set out to find disease-linked TCR variants by profiling T cell receptor beta repertoires in ankylosing spondylitis patients and healthy donors. In total, the full study cohort was made up of nearly 110 healthy donors and about two dozen ankylosing spondylitis patients. Peripheral blood was sampled, and synovial fluid was additionally collected from ankylosing spondylitis patients.

The CDR1 and CDR2 encoded by the germline V gene (reference sequence) are SGHKS and YYEKEE. The junction carries 15 bases between V and J, which are trimmed by 2 bases and 9 bases respectively. Taken from cysteine to phenylalanine, the CDR3 has 14 residues. Solely the CDR3 DNA is kept, with 42 bases framed from the first base. What the research found in general, with its limitations: The disease-linked clones were reported to be significantly enriched in matched synovial fluid samples from ankylosing spondylitis patients. Some motif variants were previously reported in synovial fluid and blood of reactive arthritis patients, suggesting common disease-initiation mechanisms. The disease-linked clones showed a CD8+ phenotype and occurred at relatively low frequencies in peripheral blood. Blood from ankylosing spondylitis patients appeared to be characterized by a TCR beta motif composed of under 10 highly homologous amino acid variants.

Here the chain combines TRBV5-5 and TRBJ2-1; the D element could tentatively be TRBD1 or TRBD2, as 5 bases agree for each. What was sequenced was blood, either unsorted or a sorted T cell fraction (not recorded which). The TCR originated in a male donor with ankylosing spondylitis. This receptor has the CDR3 CASSFRGGDAEQFF. Here is the DNA: TGTGCCAGCAGCTTCCGGGGCGGCGACGCTGAGCAGTTCTTC.